This TCR beta chain stems from a study of cytomegalovirus exposure and HLA in healthy donors. Study-level information: An earlier analysis found around 100 million unique TCR beta sequences from roughly 170 million T cells. Of the donors genotyped, about 410 in all, over 80% fell in the Caucasian-associated ancestry cluster.

Healthy bone marrow donors made up the donor group. In the PCR, 60 Vbeta and 13 Jbeta primers were used. Repertoires were generated with immunoSEQ multiplex PCR, while TCRdb's copy carries only in-frame clones and drops some. The top ten clones hold about 9.3% of a sample with 180,000 or so clones, approximately 83% of them seen once. V was shortened by 0 bases and J by 5 bases, with 12 bases between the two germline ends. Germline V gives CDR1 SGHRS, CDR2 YFSETQ. This CDR3 spans 14 amino acids. The sequence was collected from a man younger than 35 in good health and CMV-seropositive. Sequences were obtained from PBMCs. This chain uses TRBV5-1 with TRBJ2-7; D perhaps matches TRBD1 (5 bases). The CDR3 loop reads CASSLEGLSDEQYF. CDR3 in DNA: TGCGCCAGCAGCTTGGAGGGGTTGAGCGACGAGCAGTACTTC.